Detailed here is one TCR beta chain. Its antigen remains unknown. A much larger clone lies one base from this, so it may be a read error. The data belong to a study of T cells in Graves' hyperthyroidism and ophthalmopathy. Study information: Before treatment of any kind, peripheral blood was taken at initial diagnosis. Study conclusions and caveats: Most thyroid clonotypes with frequency above 0.001 were detected in blood.

This CDR3 has 14 residues. The V end was cut by 0 bases, the J end by 6 bases, with 8 bases between. Germline lookup yields CDR1 SGHAT and CDR2 FQNNGV. TCR beta CDR3 regions were amplified from RNA transcripts. The HTBI primer set was used in a first-round RT-PCR of the TCR CDR3. From the multiplex PCR reads, TCRdb called clonotypes with MiXCR, one entry per CDR3 protein. Of 300,000 or so distinct CDR3 sequences in the sample, approximately 17% were seen once. Each diagnosis was grounded in clinical symptoms, serum thyroxine and TRAb, thyroid ultrasound, and orbital computed tomography. PBMCs were collected from an approximately 9.2 ml volume of fresh peripheral blood.

The rearrangement links TRBV11-2 to TRBJ2-2; no firm D call. Sequencing was carried out using blood. This clonotype originated in a man in his thirties or forties with Graves' hyperthyroidism. The CDR3 protein is CASSLDVGPGELFF. CDR3 in DNA: TGTGCCAGCAGCTTAGATGTAGGGCCCGGGGAGCTGTTTTTT.